The entry that follows covers one TCR beta chain sequence. This clonotype was detected ten times or more. Its antigen is still unknown. The record has no base qualities; no much larger clone is one base away. The sample comes from a study of blood T cells in healthy people across ages (dated by TCRdb to the mid-2010s). Notes on the research overall: In model experiments, roughly one uniquely barcoded TCR beta cDNA molecule per two T cells was captured by template switching. The donors were divided into four age groups: young (average 16 years), middle-aged (around 37), aged (about 62) and long-lived (approximately 74). Age-related changes in TCR beta repertoire diversity were measured in the study by deep sequencing normalized with unique cDNA molecular identifiers. Two additional independent replicas of 1 million unique cDNA reads from the same blood draw were analyzed for two donors (one aged 18 to 29 and one aged 80 or older). Donors of different ages were randomly distributed across sequencing lanes to avoid experimental bias.

The library was built by means of 5' RACE. The sequencer was an Illumina HiSeq 2500. The second PCR ran for about 6 to 12 cycles and used a J-beta primer mix along with a sample-barcoded 5' primer. A template-switch 5' adaptor carrying 12 random nucleotides introduced a unique molecular identifier onto each TCR beta cDNA molecule. Each sample yielded at least 2.5 million CDR3-containing paired-end reads. First-strand cDNA was synthesized from all RNA with the Mint cDNA synthesis kit, primed by a TRBC-specific oligonucleotide. Following uracil-DNA glycosylase treatment, a first 18-cycle PCR with universal primers M1SS and BC2_uni_R was performed on all cDNA. From the authors' description of their analysis: Each sample was normalized by randomly selecting 1 million high-quality reads, each carrying a distinct molecular identifier. Instead of being binned into consensus sequences, reads that shared molecular identifiers were thrown out. MiTCR, run with a Q25 quality threshold and the strictest error-elimination algorithm, handled CDR3 identification, clonotype clustering and error correction. A nonparametric unseen species model with Euler transformation was used to estimate lower-bound total TCR beta diversity. TCRdb ran its own pipeline on the public reads, namely fastp trimming at Q25 and MiXCR clone calling, and kept in-frame beta chains. Duplicate CDR3 protein sequences are folded into a single record with the most common DNA and genes. The authors' filters were not applied to this entry. The sample table holds approximately 690,000 distinct CDR3 sequences, of which around three fifths were seen once. The ten most abundant clones make up around 37% of the sample.

The roughly 38 donors, aged roughly 6 to 95 years, were systemically healthy Caucasian individuals from Russia. Each donor gave 9 to 10 milliliters of peripheral blood, collected into EDTA-treated Vacutainer tubes. Ficoll-Paque density-gradient centrifugation was used to isolate PBMCs, with at least 6 million obtained per sample. Trizol reagent was used to extract total RNA from PBMCs, with at least 6 micrograms per sample. For every donor, an aliquot of PBMCs went through flow cytometry to measure the percentages of naive CD45RAhigh/CD27high T cells. On the study overall, not on this receptor specifically: Observed TCR beta diversity correlated strongly with the percentage of naive T cells measured by flow cytometry. The long-lived group showed more naive CD4+ T cells, fewer expanded clones and increased TCR diversity than the aged group, suggesting age selection. Because donor CMV infection status was unknown, age-related changes in expanded clonotypes were potentially confounded. Estimates of total diversity from one million sequenced T cells were regarded as lower bounds and underestimates. Because profiling used bulk unsorted PBMCs, naive and antigen-experienced compartments could not be compared conclusively. Observed TCR beta diversity per million T cells fell roughly linearly with age, and a significant reduction was already apparent by age roughly 40.

CDR1 and CDR2, looked up from the germline V gene, are SGHTA and FQGNSA. The CDR3 runs 14 residues from the cysteine to the phenylalanine. This entry keeps only the CDR3 DNA: 42 bases, framed from base 1. Clipping removes 5 bases from V and 4 bases from J, with 5 as the unmatched junction base count. The sample was blood. The receptor was derived from a man aged 60 to 69 in good health. The rearranged chain carries TRBV7-2 and TRBJ2-5, with 9 central nucleotides matching TRBD1. The DNA sequence follows: TGTGCCAGCAGCCTCCACAGGGGGCGAGAGACCCAGTACTTC. It specifies CASSLHRGRETQYF.